This T cell receptor beta chain was sequenced during a study of T cell changes during pregnancy in multiple sclerosis. Assay used: immunoSEQ multiplex PCR; TCRdb lists only in-frame clones, some missing. The sample has some 51,000 clones, 90% to 95% seen once; the top ten hold roughly 4%. The TCR originated in a female donor with multiple sclerosis, enrolled in a pregnancy study. Sample: CD8+ T cells from peripheral blood mononuclear cells, taken in the first trimester of pregnancy.

CDR3 in DNA: TGTGCCAGCAGCTTAAGTCCAGGGTCCTACAATGAGCAGTTCTTC. Its translation is CASSLSPGSYNEQFF. V usage is TRBV7-3 and J usage is TRBJ2-1; D perhaps matches TRBD1 (5 bases). The CDR3 length is 15 residues. Germline-derived CDR1 and CDR2 are SGHTA and FQGTGA. Trimming shortened V by 1 base and J by 1 base, and 8 bases separated the two germline ends.